In this sample, the clone carrying this T cell receptor beta chain turned up a few times. Its specificity is not known. These data come from a study of cytomegalovirus exposure and HLA in healthy donors. The PCR ran on 60 Vbeta and 13 Jbeta primers. Libraries were prepared by immunoSEQ multiplex PCR; TCRdb keeps only in-frame clonotypes and omits some of them. The sample consists of about 69,000 clones, approximately 68% of them appearing once. V shed 5 bases and J 1 base; nucleotides not matched to a gene: 12. The CDR3 length is 17 residues. Germline V gene lookup returns CDR1 SGHVS and CDR2 FQNEAQ. Study-wide findings and caveats: Most of the CMV-associated TCR beta chains (in a later analysis) appeared to be HLA-restricted. In presence/absence analyses, roughly uniform sequencing depth across donors was assumed.

Sequencing input: PBMCs. The rearrangement links TRBV7-8 to TRBJ1-2; 8 nucleotides align to TRBD1. The receptor was derived from a woman under 40 in good health and CMV-seronegative. The CDR3 loop reads CASSPRTGRINNYGYTF. The DNA of the CDR3 is TGTGCCAGCAGCCCCCGGACAGGGCGAATTAATAACTATGGCTACACCTTC.